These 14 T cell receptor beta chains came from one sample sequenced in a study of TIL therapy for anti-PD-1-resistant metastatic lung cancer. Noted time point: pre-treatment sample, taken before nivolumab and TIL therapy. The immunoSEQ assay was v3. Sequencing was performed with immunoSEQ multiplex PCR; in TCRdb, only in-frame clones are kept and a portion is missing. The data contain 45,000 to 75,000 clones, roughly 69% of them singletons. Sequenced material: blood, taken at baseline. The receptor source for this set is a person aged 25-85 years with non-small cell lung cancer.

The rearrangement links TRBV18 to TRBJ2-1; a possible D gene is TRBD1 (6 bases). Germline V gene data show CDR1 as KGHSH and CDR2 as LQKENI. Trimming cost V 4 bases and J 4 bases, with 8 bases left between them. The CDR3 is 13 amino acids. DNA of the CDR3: TGTGCCAGCTCACGGACAGATTACAATGAGCAGTTCTTC. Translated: CASSRTDYNEQFF.

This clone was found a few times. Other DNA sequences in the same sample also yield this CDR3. As DNA, the CDR3 is TGTGCCAGCAGCCGGGAGGGGTACAATGAGCAGTTCTTC. This encodes CASSREGYNEQFF. The chain employs TRBV5-5 and TRBJ2-1, with 8 bases fitting TRBD2. After removal of 4 bases from V and 4 bases from J, the junction contained 1 base not matched to a gene. The CDR3 spans 13 residues. From germline, CDR1 is SGHKS and CDR2 YYEKEE (reference sequence).

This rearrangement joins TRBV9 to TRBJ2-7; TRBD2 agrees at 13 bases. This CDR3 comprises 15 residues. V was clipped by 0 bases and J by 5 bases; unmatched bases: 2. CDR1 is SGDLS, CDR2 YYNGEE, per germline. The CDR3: CASSVGTSGSDEQYF. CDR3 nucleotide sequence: TGTGCCAGCAGCGTAGGGACTAGCGGGAGCGACGAGCAGTACTTC.

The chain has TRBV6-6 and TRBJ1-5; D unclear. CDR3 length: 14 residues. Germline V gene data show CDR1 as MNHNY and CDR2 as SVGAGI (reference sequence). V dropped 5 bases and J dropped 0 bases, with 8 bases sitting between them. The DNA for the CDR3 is TGTGCCAGCAGTCTCACGGATAGCAATCAGCCCCAGCATTTT. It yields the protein CASSLTDSNQPQHF.

The CDR3 sequence is CASSLKGIQDIQYF. The CDR3 DNA reads as TGTGCCAGCAGCCTCAAGGGTATTCAGGACATTCAGTACTTC. V is TRBV5-5 and J is TRBJ2-4; D not certain. Between the trimmed V and J ends, which lost 4 bases and 8 bases, there was a span of 16 bases. Germline V gene lookup returns CDR1 SGHKS and CDR2 YYEKEE (reference sequence). CDR3 length: 14 residues.

The CDR3 coding sequence is TGTGCCATCAGTGAGTCAGTCAATGAAAAACTGTTTTTT. Translation: CAISESVNEKLFF. The V gene is TRBV10-3, the J gene TRBJ1-4; D gene unclear. The CDR3 totals 13 residues. Trimming shortened V by 0 bases and J by 5 bases, and 4 bases separated the two germline ends. From germline, CDR1 is ENHRY and CDR2 SYGVKD.

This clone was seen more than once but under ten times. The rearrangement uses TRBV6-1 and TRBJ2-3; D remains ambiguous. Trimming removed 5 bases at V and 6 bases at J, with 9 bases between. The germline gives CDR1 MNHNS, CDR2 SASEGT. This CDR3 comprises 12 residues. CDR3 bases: TGTGCCAGCAGTCAAACCGGTGATACGCAGTATTTT. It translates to CASSQTGDTQYF.

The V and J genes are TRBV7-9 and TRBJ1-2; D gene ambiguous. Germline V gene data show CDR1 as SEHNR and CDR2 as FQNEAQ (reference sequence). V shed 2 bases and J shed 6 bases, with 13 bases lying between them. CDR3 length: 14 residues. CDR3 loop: CASSLSLQDHGYTF. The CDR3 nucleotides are TGTGCCAGCAGCTTAAGTCTCCAGGATCATGGCTACACCTTC.

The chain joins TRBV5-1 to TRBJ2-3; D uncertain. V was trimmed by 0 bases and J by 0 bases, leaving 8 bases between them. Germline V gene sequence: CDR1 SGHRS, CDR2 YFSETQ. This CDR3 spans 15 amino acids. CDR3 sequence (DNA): TGCGCCAGCAGCTTGGCCAGAATTAGCACAGATACGCAGTATTTT. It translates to CASSLARISTDTQYF.

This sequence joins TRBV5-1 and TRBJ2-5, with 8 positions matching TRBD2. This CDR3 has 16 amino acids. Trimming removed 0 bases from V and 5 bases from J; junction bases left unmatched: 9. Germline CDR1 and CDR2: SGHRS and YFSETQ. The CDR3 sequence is CASSLVTSGGVETQYF. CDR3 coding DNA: TGCGCCAGCAGCTTGGTTACTAGCGGAGGGGTGGAGACCCAGTACTTC.

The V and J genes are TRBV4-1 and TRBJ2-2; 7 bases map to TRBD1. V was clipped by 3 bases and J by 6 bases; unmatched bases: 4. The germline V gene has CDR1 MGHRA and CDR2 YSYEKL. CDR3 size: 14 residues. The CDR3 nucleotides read TGCGCCAGCAGCCAGGACAGGTCCGCCGGGGAGCTGTTTTTT. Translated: CASSQDRSAGELFF.

The CDR3 protein is CASSEGTAENTEAFF. The DNA of the CDR3 is TGTGCCAGCAGTGAAGGGACAGCTGAGAACACTGAAGCTTTCTTT. The chain carries TRBV2 and TRBJ1-1; a weak D match, TRBD1 (6 bases). The length of the CDR3 is 15 residues. V lost 1 base to trimming and J lost 1 base, with 10 bases between them. Germline CDR1 is SNHLY and CDR2 is FYNNEI.

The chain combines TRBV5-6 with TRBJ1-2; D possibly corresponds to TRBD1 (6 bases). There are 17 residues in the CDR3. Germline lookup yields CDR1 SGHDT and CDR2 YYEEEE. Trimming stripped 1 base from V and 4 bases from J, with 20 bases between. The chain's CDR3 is CASSLYVWGARGYGYTF. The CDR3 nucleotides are TGTGCCAGCAGCTTGTACGTTTGGGGGGCGAGGGGCTATGGCTACACCTTC.

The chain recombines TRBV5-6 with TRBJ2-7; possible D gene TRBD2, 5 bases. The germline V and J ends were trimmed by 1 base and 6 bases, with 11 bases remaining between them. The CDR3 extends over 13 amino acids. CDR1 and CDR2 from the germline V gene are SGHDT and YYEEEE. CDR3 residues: CASSLRGSPEQYF. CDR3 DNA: TGTGCCAGCAGCTTGCGGGGTTCTCCCGAGCAGTACTTC.